The source of this TCR beta chain is a study of molecular identifiers for immune sequencing clone quantification. Investigators produced naive CD8 libraries from about 19,000 to 1,100,000 sorted cells, drawing on 10%, 30% or 50% RNA. Naive CD8 T cell sorting was performed on the CD8+CD4-CCR7+CD45RA+ phenotype. Study-level points and caveats: Detection of one spiked Jurkat cell's TCR RNA reportedly worked in 900,000 to 1,000,000 naive cells. Among effectors, clones above 20 RNA copies held over 97% of molecules; among naive cells, under 1%.

TCRdb fed the PCR reads into MiXCR, producing one record per CDR3 protein. The sample has about 510,000 distinct CDR3 sequences, about a fifth seen once; the top ten hold more than 0.8%. The CDR3 covers 15 residues. Germline V gene data show CDR1 as SGHDT and CDR2 as YYEEEE. V lost 0 bases, J lost 6 bases, and 6 bases stayed unmatched. The table lists this clonotype with a few counts. Its antigen is still unknown. The chain uses TRBV5-6 and TRBJ2-7; the match to TRBD1 covers 10 bases. Sequencing was performed on naive CD8+ T cells from blood, with Jurkat cell RNA spiked in. Subset described: FACS-sorted CD8+CD4-CCR7+CD45RA+ naive T cells. The TCR sequence derives from a human donor in good health. Some libraries in this study had Jurkat cell RNA spiked in. CDR3 sequence: CASSLDADRGFEQYF. The CDR3 DNA reads TGTGCCAGCAGCTTGGATGCGGACAGGGGGTTCGAGCAGTACTTC. Drawing the rest from reference TRBV5-6 and TRBJ2-7, the complete variable domain is DAGVTQSPTHLIKTRGQQVTLRCSPKSGHDTVSWYQQALGQGPQFIFQYYEEEERQRGNFPDRFSGHQFPNYSSELNVNALLLGDSALYLCASSLDADRGFEQYFGPGTRLTVT.